The sequence of this T cell receptor beta chain was determined in a study of T cell responses to AZD1222 COVID-19 vaccine. Germline-derived CDR1 and CDR2 are SGHVS and FNYEAQ. J lost 9 bases, V lost 4 bases, and 7 bases had no gene match. The CDR3 has 14 amino acids. Repertoires were generated with immunoSEQ multiplex PCR, while TCRdb's copy carries only in-frame clones and drops some. The data contain 150,000 or so clones, around 90% of them singletons. The source was peripheral blood, collected 28 days after the second AZD1222 dose. The TCR sequence derives from an adult who received the AZD1222 COVID-19 vaccine. The chain couples TRBV7-6 to TRBJ2-1, with TRBD2 identical over 9 bases. For the CDR3, the DNA is TGTGCCAGCAGCTCGCATGCTAGCGGGGTTGAGCAGTTCTTC. Amino acids: CASSSHASGVEQFF.